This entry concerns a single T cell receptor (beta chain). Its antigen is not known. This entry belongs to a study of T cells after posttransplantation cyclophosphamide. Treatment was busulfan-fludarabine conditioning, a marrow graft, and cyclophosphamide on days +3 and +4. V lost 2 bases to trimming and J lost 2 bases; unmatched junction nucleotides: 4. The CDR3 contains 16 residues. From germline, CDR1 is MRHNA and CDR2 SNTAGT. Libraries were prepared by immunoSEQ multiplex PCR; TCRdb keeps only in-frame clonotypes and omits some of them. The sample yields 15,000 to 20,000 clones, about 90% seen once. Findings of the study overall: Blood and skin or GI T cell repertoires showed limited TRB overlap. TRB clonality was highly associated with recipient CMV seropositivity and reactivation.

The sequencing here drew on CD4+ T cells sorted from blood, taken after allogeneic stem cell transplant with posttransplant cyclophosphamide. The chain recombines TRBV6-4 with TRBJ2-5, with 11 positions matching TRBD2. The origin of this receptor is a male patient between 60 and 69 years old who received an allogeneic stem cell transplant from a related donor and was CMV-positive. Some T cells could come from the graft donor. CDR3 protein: CASSDPLAGDQETQYF. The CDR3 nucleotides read TGTGCCAGCAGTGACCCACTAGCGGGGGATCAAGAGACCCAGTACTTC.